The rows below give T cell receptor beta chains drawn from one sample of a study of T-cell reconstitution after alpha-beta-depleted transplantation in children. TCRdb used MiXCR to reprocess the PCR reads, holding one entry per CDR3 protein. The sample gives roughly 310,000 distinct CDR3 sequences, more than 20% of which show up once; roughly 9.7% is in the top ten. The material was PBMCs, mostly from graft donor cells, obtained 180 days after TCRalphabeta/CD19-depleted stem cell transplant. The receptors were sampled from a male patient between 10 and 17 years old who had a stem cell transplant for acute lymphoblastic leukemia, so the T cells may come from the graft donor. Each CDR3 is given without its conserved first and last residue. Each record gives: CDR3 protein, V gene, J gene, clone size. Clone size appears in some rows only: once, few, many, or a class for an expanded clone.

cdr3_aa: SARMTSGRHEQF; v_call: TRBV20-1; j_call: TRBJ2-1; clone_size: few
cdr3_aa: ASSSSYFRQYQPQH; v_call: TRBV5-5; j_call: TRBJ1-5; clone_size: many
cdr3_aa: ASSHGTSGMSNEQF; v_call: TRBV7-3; j_call: TRBJ2-1; clone_size: many
cdr3_aa: ASSRIAAYEQY; v_call: TRBV12-3/TRBV12-4; j_call: TRBJ2-7; clone_size: .
cdr3_aa: ARAKVVNTGTSYEQY; v_call: TRBV2; j_call: TRBJ2-7; clone_size: few
cdr3_aa: ASSLNLWASGSPYEQY; v_call: TRBV12-3/TRBV12-4; j_call: TRBJ2-7; clone_size: .
cdr3_aa: ASSPPRNTGELF; v_call: TRBV18; j_call: TRBJ2-2; clone_size: few
cdr3_aa: ASSLLGAFSYNEQF; v_call: TRBV7-2; j_call: TRBJ2-1; clone_size: .
cdr3_aa: ASSLPGQGAEGGYT; v_call: TRBV6-5; j_call: TRBJ1-2; clone_size: .
cdr3_aa: ASSLAIRDEQY; v_call: TRBV7-9; j_call: TRBJ2-7; clone_size: few
cdr3_aa: ASSREGGREQY; v_call: TRBV9; j_call: TRBJ2-7; clone_size: .
cdr3_aa: ASSHLWTSRSYEQY; v_call: TRBV3-1; j_call: TRBJ2-7; clone_size: .
cdr3_aa: ASSIEGGSTYEQY; v_call: TRBV19; j_call: TRBJ2-7; clone_size: .
cdr3_aa: ASTNGESYNEQF; v_call: TRBV5-1; j_call: TRBJ2-1; clone_size: many
cdr3_aa: ASSLGGGEEQF; v_call: TRBV7-9; j_call: TRBJ2-1; clone_size: .
cdr3_aa: ATSRDPSGSYEQY; v_call: TRBV15; j_call: TRBJ2-7; clone_size: few
cdr3_aa: ASSLVIGVTAGNTIY; v_call: TRBV11-2; j_call: TRBJ1-3; clone_size: .
cdr3_aa: ASSYPPPSAPGVEQF; v_call: TRBV6-5; j_call: TRBJ2-1; clone_size: few
cdr3_aa: ASSYSGTGLGSPLH; v_call: TRBV6-5; j_call: TRBJ1-6; clone_size: .
cdr3_aa: ASSLVGRSRGADTQY; v_call: TRBV5-1; j_call: TRBJ2-3; clone_size: few
cdr3_aa: ASSDPGQSDEQY; v_call: TRBV25-1; j_call: TRBJ2-7; clone_size: .
cdr3_aa: ASSFIRGFRSYNEQF; v_call: TRBV5-1; j_call: TRBJ2-1; clone_size: few
cdr3_aa: ASSQEWGGPEQY; v_call: TRBV4-1; j_call: TRBJ2-7; clone_size: few
cdr3_aa: AFRDSSYNEQF; v_call: TRBV5-4; j_call: TRBJ2-1; clone_size: .
cdr3_aa: ATGGFNNEQF; v_call: TRBV24-1; j_call: TRBJ2-1; clone_size: few
cdr3_aa: ASSLAGGGKNIQY; v_call: TRBV5-1; j_call: TRBJ2-4; clone_size: .
cdr3_aa: ASRLSGRGTGELF; v_call: TRBV12-3/TRBV12-4; j_call: TRBJ2-2; clone_size: many
cdr3_aa: SARGWLNRAYEQY; v_call: TRBV20-1; j_call: TRBJ2-7; clone_size: .
cdr3_aa: ASKLAGLYNEQF; v_call: TRBV5-1; j_call: TRBJ2-1; clone_size: few
cdr3_aa: SARVGPLGASPLH; v_call: TRBV20-1; j_call: TRBJ1-6; clone_size: few
cdr3_aa: ASSSTGLLGETQY; v_call: TRBV11-1; j_call: TRBJ2-5; clone_size: .
cdr3_aa: ASSLGTSGSMNTQY; v_call: TRBV5-1; j_call: TRBJ2-3; clone_size: few
cdr3_aa: ATSDWGQSYNEQF; v_call: TRBV24-1; j_call: TRBJ2-1; clone_size: few
cdr3_aa: ASSPYRTPTDTQY; v_call: TRBV14; j_call: TRBJ2-3; clone_size: .
cdr3_aa: ASTKGPYNEQF; v_call: TRBV7-9; j_call: TRBJ2-1; clone_size: .
cdr3_aa: ASSLGLAGGRNEQF; v_call: TRBV5-1; j_call: TRBJ2-1; clone_size: few
cdr3_aa: AISGLAGVNEQF; v_call: TRBV5-1; j_call: TRBJ2-1; clone_size: .
cdr3_aa: ASLARPGDSSPLH; v_call: TRBV5-1; j_call: TRBJ1-6; clone_size: few
cdr3_aa: SARDPGAIYGYT; v_call: TRBV20-1; j_call: TRBJ1-2; clone_size: .
cdr3_aa: ASSRPMGGVLDTEAF; v_call: TRBV18; j_call: TRBJ1-1; clone_size: few
cdr3_aa: ACSLTGRPTRDTQY; v_call: TRBV7-3; j_call: TRBJ2-3; clone_size: .
cdr3_aa: ASSLDSTYSPLH; v_call: TRBV5-1; j_call: TRBJ1-6; clone_size: .
cdr3_aa: ASCPGGTAFYEQY; v_call: TRBV5-1; j_call: TRBJ2-7; clone_size: once
cdr3_aa: ASSSAGYYGYT; v_call: TRBV27; j_call: TRBJ1-2; clone_size: .
cdr3_aa: ASSQAGTGQYEQY; v_call: TRBV3-1; j_call: TRBJ2-7; clone_size: few